These 7 T cell receptor beta chains share one sample of origin, sequenced in a study of identical twins (dated by TCRdb to about 2016). The receptor library was made with 5' RACE. Sequencing used an Illumina HiSeq 2000. In TCRdb, the public reads were trimmed at Q25 with fastp and aligned with MiXCR, with productive beta chains retained. Duplicate CDR3 protein sequences are folded into a single record with the most common DNA and genes. The sample data list 750,000 to 950,000 distinct CDR3 sequences, and more than 9% of these were observed just once. Jointly, the top ten make up roughly 1.6% of the sample. The same sample was also studied in work on yellow fever vaccine responses in identical twins.

The sample was PBMCs. These receptors came from a woman younger than 35 in good health.

The sample holds a few counts of this clonotype. The chain carries TRBV6-1 and TRBJ1-2; D uncertain. CDR1 is MNHNS, CDR2 SASEGT, per germline. There are 12 residues in the CDR3. Between the trimmed V and J ends, which lost 8 bases and 7 bases, there was a span of 14 bases. This chain's CDR3 is CASWEGGSGYTF. The CDR3 DNA follows: TGTGCCAGCTGGGAGGGAGGAAGTGGCTACACCTTC.

At least ten counts were recorded for this clonotype. This chain joins TRBV12-3 or TRBV12-4 and TRBJ2-7, with 11 bases lining up with TRBD1. The CDR3 totals 15 residues. Unmatched junction bases numbered 9, after V lost 6 bases and J lost 5 bases. The CDR3 reads CASSSGTGGRNEQYF. For the CDR3, the DNA is TGTGCCAGCAGCTCCGGGACAGGGGGGCGTAACGAGCAGTACTTC.

This clonotype was counted between two and nine times. The chain combines TRBV11-1 with TRBJ2-2; D perhaps matches TRBD1 (5 bases). Trimming took off 4 bases at V and 1 base at J, with 19 bases between the two ends. The CDR3 totals 18 residues. Germline values: CDR1 SGHAT, CDR2 FQDESV (reference sequence). The CDR3 here is CASSSPPGAGMNTGELFF. Written as DNA, the CDR3 is TGTGCCAGCAGCTCCCCCCCCGGAGCAGGGATGAACACCGGGGAGCTGTTTTTT.

This sequence joins TRBV29-1 and TRBJ2-7; D may match TRBD1 or TRBD2 (5 bases each). V was cut by 6 bases and J by 5 bases, with 17 bases left in between. The germline V gene has CDR1 SQVTM and CDR2 ANQGSEA. CDR3 length: 13 amino acids. The CDR3, as DNA: TGCAGCGTGGCCGGGACCCTGATAGACGAGCAGTACTTC. As protein: CSVAGTLIDEQYF.

This clonotype was observed many times. The V and J genes are TRBV19 and TRBJ2-3; 8 bases align to TRBD2. V lost 5 bases to trimming and J lost 0 bases; unmatched junction nucleotides: 1. The CDR3 spans 14 residues. The germline V gene encodes CDR1 LNHDA and CDR2 SQIVND (reference sequence). The DNA for the CDR3 is TGTGCCAGTAGTCCTAGCGGGAGCACAGATACGCAGTATTTT. Its protein is CASSPSGSTDTQYF.

This chain uses TRBV7-9 with TRBJ2-5; no clear D gene. V was pared by 10 bases and J by 4 bases, with 13 bases between. In germline, CDR1 is SEHNR, CDR2 FQNEAQ (reference sequence). The CDR3 contains 12 residues. CDR3 nucleotides: TGTGCCACTGGCGTGTGGGGAGAGACCCAGTACTTC. It specifies CATGVWGETQYF.

This clonotype was detected only a few times. V and J are TRBV10-3 and TRBJ2-1; TRBD2 aligns across 11 bases. The germline gives CDR1 ENHRY, CDR2 SYGVKD. V dropped 7 bases and J dropped 7; count of bases not matched to a gene: 9. The length of the CDR3 is 15 residues. CDR3 sequence (DNA): TGTGCCATCACTGTACTAGCGGGAGTTAGGAATGAGCAGTTCTTC. This sequence encodes CAITVLAGVRNEQFF.